Presented here are 14 T cell receptor beta chains from one specimen sequenced in a study of shared clonotypes between healthy human individuals (dated by TCRdb to the early 2020s). The method was the immunoSEQ multiplex PCR assay. TCRdb took over this immuneACCESS table, retaining in-frame rearrangements with V and J assigned. Such tables are incomplete; in checked studies, under half of the missing clones stem from an unresolved V gene, and the remainder is unexplained. Counted in this sample were approximately 500,000 clones; around 79% of them appeared once. 10% to 15% of the sample is taken by the ten largest. Input material: PBMCs. The receptors derive from a woman between 40 and 50 years old in good health. Some clones in this sample may be carry-over from other donors' samples.

The chain uses TRBV25-1 and TRBJ2-3, with D possibly matching TRBD1 (8 bases). V was cut by 4 bases and J by 15 bases, with 20 bases left in between. Germline loops: CDR1 MGHDK, CDR2 SYGVNS. The CDR3 contains 13 residues. CDR3 nucleotides: TGTGCCAGCAGTGCGAGCAGGGGGCGCGGGAGTTATTTT. Translation: CASSASRGRGSYF.

V is TRBV19 and J is TRBJ1-5, with D hard to call. The CDR3 extends over 13 amino acids. V was clipped by 7 bases and J by 6 bases, with 13 bases between them. Germline V lookup: CDR1 LNHDA, CDR2 SQIVND (reference sequence). The CDR3: CASTIAYGQPQHF. In nucleotides, the CDR3 is TGTGCCAGTACAATAGCGTATGGTCAGCCCCAGCATTTT. Full variable domain (outside the CDR3, taken from reference TRBV19 and TRBJ1-5): DGGITQSPKYLFRKEGQNVTLSCEQNLNHDAMYWYRQDPGQGLRLIYYSQIVNDFQKGDIAEGYSVSREKKESFPLTVTSAQKNPTAFYLCASTIAYGQPQHFGDGTRLSIL.

This clone appeared a few times. The chain combines TRBV7-2 with TRBJ1-5, with D maybe TRBD1 (5 bases). The CDR3 totals 15 residues. Germline assignment: CDR1 SGHTA and CDR2 FQGNSA. V was pared by 5 bases and J by 11 bases, with 22 bases between. For the CDR3, the DNA is TGTGCCAGCAGCGAATCCAGGGATGGTAGCCCGGCCCAGCATTTT. This gives the protein CASSESRDGSPAQHF.

This chain connects TRBV5-1 to TRBJ2-3; either TRBD1 or TRBD2 may supply D (5 bases each). Per the germline V gene, CDR1 is SGHRS and CDR2 is YFSETQ. The CDR3 spans 16 residues. Trimming cost V 0 bases and J 1 base, with 12 bases left between them. The CDR3 protein is CASSLAWGKGTDTQYF. The DNA for the CDR3 is TGCGCCAGCAGCTTGGCGTGGGGGAAGGGCACAGATACGCAGTATTTT.

The V call is TRBV7-2, the J call TRBJ1-2, with a weak D call TRBD1 (6 bases). Looked up from germline, CDR1 is SGHTA and CDR2 is FQGNSA. This CDR3 has 16 amino acids. The V and J ends lost 5 bases and 2 bases respectively, with 18 bases between them. CDR3 DNA sequence: TGTGCCAGCAGCCTCAGGGGACCCGGGGCCAACTATGGCTACACCTTC. This gives the protein CASSLRGPGANYGYTF. The complete variable domain, with remaining parts taken from reference TRBV7-2 and TRBJ1-2, reads GAGVSQSPSNKVTEKGKDVELRCDPISGHTALYWYRQSLGQGLEFLIYFQGNSAPDKSGLPSDRFSAERTGGSVSTLTIQRTQQEDSAVYLCASSLRGPGANYGYTFGSGTRLTVV.

This clone was seen a few times. V is TRBV5-1 and J is TRBJ2-7; 9 nucleotides match TRBD2. J was trimmed by 2 bases and V by 0 bases; bases with no gene match: 3. CDR1 is SGHRS, CDR2 YFSETQ, per germline. CDR3 length equals 15 residues. CDR3 DNA sequence: TGCGCCAGCAGCTTGGATCTAGCGGGGACCTACGAGCAGTACTTC. Translated, it gives CASSLDLAGTYEQYF.

The rearrangement links TRBV5-6 to TRBJ2-6; D unclear. The germline V gene encodes CDR1 SGHDT and CDR2 YYEEEE. The V gene lost 8 bases and the J gene lost 2 bases, with 8 bases spanning the gap. The CDR3 is made up of 13 amino acids. The CDR3 DNA reads TGTGCCAGTAGGTATACTGGGGCCAACGTCCTGACTTTC. Protein product: CASRYTGANVLTF.

This clone was recorded a few times. This chain connects TRBV4-1 to TRBJ2-3, with a possible D match to TRBD2 (5 bases). The V gene lost 1 base and the J gene lost 0 bases, with 11 bases spanning the gap. CDR3 length equals 16 residues. Germline V gene sequence: CDR1 MGHRA, CDR2 YSYEKL. This CDR3 reads CASSQGGRVSTDTQYF. CDR3 nucleotide sequence: TGCGCCAGCAGCCAAGGAGGGCGGGTGAGCACAGATACGCAGTATTTT.

This chain uses TRBV30 with TRBJ2-5; D gene uncertain. The germline CDR1 and CDR2 sequences are GTSNPN and SVGIG (reference sequence). V was shortened by 0 bases and J by 4 bases, with 9 bases between the two germline ends. The CDR3 is 13 residues long. Here the CDR3 DNA reads TGTGCCTGGAGTGTTTTACTTTTAGAGACCCAGTACTTC. This gives the protein CAWSVLLLETQYF.

The gene calls are TRBV7-9 and TRBJ2-2, with D perhaps matching TRBD1 (5 bases). CDR3 length equals 16 residues. The V gene lost 5 bases and the J gene lost 0 bases, with 13 bases spanning the gap. CDR1 is SEHNR, CDR2 FQNEAQ, per germline (reference sequence). CDR3 nucleotide sequence: TGTGCCAGCAGCCCGAGGACATTAGCGAACACCGGGGAGCTGTTTTTT. Translated, it gives CASSPRTLANTGELFF. Using reference TRBV7-9 and TRBJ2-2 for the parts outside the CDR3, the full variable domain is DTGVSQNPRHKITKRGQNVTFRCDPISEHNRLYWYRQTLGQGPEFLTYFQNEAQLEKSRLLSDRFSAERPKGSFSTLEIQRTEQGDSAMYLCASSPRTLANTGELFFGEGSRLTVL.

This clone was picked up one time. V gene TRBV2 combines with J gene TRBJ2-1; D is undetermined. CDR1 is SNHLY, CDR2 FYNNEI, per germline. Trimming removed 4 bases from V and 7 bases from J, with 11 bases in between. The CDR3 covers 13 residues. The CDR3 bases are TGTGCCAGCAGTGTCGGTAGTTGGAATGAGCAGTTCTTC. Its translation is CASSVGSWNEQFF.

The chain joins TRBV13 to TRBJ2-3, with TRBD2 matching 11 bases. V was clipped by 5 bases and J by 2 bases; unmatched bases: 3. This CDR3 contains 15 residues. Germline CDR1 is PRHDT and CDR2 is FYEKMQ (reference sequence). The CDR3 spells CASSVGLADTDTQYF. CDR3 DNA: TGTGCCAGCAGCGTGGGACTAGCGGACACAGATACGCAGTATTTT.

This sequence joins TRBV5-1 and TRBJ2-5; D ambiguous. Per germline, CDR1 SGHRS and CDR2 YFSETQ. This CDR3 contains 13 residues. V shed 4 bases and J shed 0 bases, with 7 bases lying between them. The CDR3 protein is CASSLQNQETQYF. The CDR3 DNA reads TGCGCCAGCAGCCTTCAGAACCAAGAGACCCAGTACTTC.

The rearrangement joins TRBV29-1 to TRBJ2-3, with unresolved D. V was pared by 2 bases and J by 3 bases, with 9 bases between. This CDR3 comprises 13 residues. Looked up from germline, CDR1 is SQVTM and CDR2 is ANQGSEA. CDR3 sequence reads: CSVESPGTDTQYF. The CDR3 coding sequence is TGCAGCGTTGAATCCCCTGGGACAGATACGCAGTATTTT.